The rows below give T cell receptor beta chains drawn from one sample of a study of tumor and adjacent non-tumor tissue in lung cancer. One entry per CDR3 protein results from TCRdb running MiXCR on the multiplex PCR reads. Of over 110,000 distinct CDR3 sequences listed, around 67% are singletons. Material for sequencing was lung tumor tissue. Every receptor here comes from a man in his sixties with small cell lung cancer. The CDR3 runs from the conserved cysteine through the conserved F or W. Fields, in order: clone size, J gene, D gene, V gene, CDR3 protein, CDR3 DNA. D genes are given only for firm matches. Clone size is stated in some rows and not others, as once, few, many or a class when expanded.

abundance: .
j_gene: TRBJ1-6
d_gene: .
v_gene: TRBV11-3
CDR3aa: CASRLWANNSPLHF
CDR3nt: TGTGCCAGCAGGTTATGGGCGAATAATTCACCCCTCCACTTT

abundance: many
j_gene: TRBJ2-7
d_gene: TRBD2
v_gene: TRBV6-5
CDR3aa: CASSSTLLAGDYEQYF
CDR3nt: TGTGCCAGCAGTTCCACCCTACTAGCGGGAGATTACGAGCAGTACTTC

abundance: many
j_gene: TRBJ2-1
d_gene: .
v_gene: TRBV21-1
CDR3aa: CASSKWGGTGVNEQFF
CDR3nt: TGTGCCAGCAGCAAATGGGGAGGGACAGGGGTGAATGAGCAGTTCTTC

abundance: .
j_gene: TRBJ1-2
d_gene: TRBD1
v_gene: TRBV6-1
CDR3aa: CASSETGDDGYTF
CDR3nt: TGTGCCAGCAGTGAAACAGGGGACGATGGCTACACCTTC

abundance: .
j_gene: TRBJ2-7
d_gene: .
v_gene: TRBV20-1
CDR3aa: CSARAGGGRVSTYEQYF
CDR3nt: TGCAGTGCTAGAGCAGGGGGCGGGAGAGTATCAACCTACGAGCAGTACTTC

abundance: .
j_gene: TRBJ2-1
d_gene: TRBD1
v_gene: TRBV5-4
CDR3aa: CASSIDRVGEQFF
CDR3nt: TGTGCGAGCAGCATAGACAGGGTGGGCGAGCAGTTCTTC

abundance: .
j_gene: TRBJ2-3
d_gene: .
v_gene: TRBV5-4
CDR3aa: CASSLGQATHTQYF
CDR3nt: TGTGCCAGCAGCCTAGGGCAGGCCACCCATACGCAGTATTTT

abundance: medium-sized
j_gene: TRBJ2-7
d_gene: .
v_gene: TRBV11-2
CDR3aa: CASSLERSSYEQYF
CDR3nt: TGTGCCAGCAGCTTAGAACGGAGCTCCTACGAGCAGTACTTC

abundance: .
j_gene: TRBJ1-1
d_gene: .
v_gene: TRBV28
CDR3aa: CASSFRLTYTEAFF
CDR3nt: TGTGCCAGCAGTTTTCGGCTGACTTACACTGAAGCTTTCTTT

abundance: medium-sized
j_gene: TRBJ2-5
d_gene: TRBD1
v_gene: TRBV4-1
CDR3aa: CASSLSWDRGKTQYF
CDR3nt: TGCGCCAGCAGCCTATCCTGGGACAGGGGAAAGACCCAGTACTTC

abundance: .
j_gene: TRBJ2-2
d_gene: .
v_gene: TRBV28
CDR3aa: CASKPSWDVGELFF
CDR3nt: TGTGCCAGCAAGCCCAGTTGGGATGTCGGGGAGCTGTTTTTT

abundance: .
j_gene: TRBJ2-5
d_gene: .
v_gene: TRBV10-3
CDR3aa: CAIERGETQYF
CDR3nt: TGTGCCATCGAGAGGGGAGAGACCCAGTACTTC

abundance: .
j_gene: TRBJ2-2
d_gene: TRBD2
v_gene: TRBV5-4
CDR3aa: CASSFQLAGAGELFF
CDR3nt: TGTGCCAGCAGCTTTCAACTAGCGGGAGCCGGGGAGCTGTTTTTT

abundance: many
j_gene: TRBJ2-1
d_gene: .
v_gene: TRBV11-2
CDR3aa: CASSLVLGQFF
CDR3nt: TGTGCCAGCAGCTTAGTCCTGGGGCAGTTCTTC

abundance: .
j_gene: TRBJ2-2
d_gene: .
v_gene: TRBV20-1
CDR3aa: CRTRDVTTSGELFF
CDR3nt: TGCAGAACTAGAGACGTAACTACATCCGGGGAGCTGTTTTTT

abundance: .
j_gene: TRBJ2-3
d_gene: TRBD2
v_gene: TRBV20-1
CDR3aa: CIAKDTSGHTDTQYF
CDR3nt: TGCATTGCTAAAGATACTAGCGGGCACACAGATACGCAGTATTTT

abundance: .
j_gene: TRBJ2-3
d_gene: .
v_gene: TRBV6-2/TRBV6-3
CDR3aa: CAARRTIVDTEYF
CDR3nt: TGTGCCGCAAGAAGGACTATCGTGGATACGGAGTATTTT

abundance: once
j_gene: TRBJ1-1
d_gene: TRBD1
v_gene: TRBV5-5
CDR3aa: CTSTIGGLAFF
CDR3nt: TGTACCAGCACTATAGGGGGCCTCGCTTTCTTT

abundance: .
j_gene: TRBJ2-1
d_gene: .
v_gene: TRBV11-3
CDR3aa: CVSSPRDRRLIHNEQFF
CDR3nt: TGTGTCAGCAGCCCCCGGGACCGACGGCTCATCCACAATGAGCAGTTCTTC

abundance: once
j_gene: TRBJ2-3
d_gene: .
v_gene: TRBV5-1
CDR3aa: CASSIGVDSTDTQYF
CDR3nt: TGCGCCAGCAGCATTGGGGTAGATAGCACAGATACGCAGTATTTT

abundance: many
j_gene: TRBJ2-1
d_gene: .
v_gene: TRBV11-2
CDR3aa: CASSIAGYSYNEQFF
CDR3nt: TGTGCCAGCAGCATCGCGGGTTACTCCTACAATGAGCAGTTCTTC

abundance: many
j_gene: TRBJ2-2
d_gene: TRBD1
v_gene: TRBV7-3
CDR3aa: CASSPDREGELFF
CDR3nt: TGTGCCAGCAGCCCGGACAGGGAAGGGGAGCTGTTTTTT